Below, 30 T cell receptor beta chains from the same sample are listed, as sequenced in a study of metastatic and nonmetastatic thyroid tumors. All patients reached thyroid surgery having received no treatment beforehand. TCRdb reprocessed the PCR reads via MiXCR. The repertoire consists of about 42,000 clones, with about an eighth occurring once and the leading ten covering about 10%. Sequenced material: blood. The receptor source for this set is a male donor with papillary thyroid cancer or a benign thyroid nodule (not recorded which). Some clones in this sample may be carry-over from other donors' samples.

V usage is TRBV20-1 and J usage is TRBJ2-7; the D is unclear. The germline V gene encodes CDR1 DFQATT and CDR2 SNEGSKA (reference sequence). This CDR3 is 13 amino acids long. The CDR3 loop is CSEQNGARNEQYF. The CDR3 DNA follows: TGCAGCGAACAAAACGGCGCTCGGAACGAGCAGTACTTC.

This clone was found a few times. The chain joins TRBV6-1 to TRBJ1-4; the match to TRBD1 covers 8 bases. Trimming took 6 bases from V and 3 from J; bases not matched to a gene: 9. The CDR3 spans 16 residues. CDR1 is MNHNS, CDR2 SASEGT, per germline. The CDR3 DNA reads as TGTGCCAGCAGAGGGACAGGTGGATCAGCTAATGAAAAACTGTTTTTT. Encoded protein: CASRGTGGSANEKLFF.

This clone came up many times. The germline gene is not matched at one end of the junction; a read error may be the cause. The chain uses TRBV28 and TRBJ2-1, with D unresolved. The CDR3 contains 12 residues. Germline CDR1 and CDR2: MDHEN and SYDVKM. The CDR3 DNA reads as TGTGCCAGCTTCCTGACGAAGGGTCCATTCATCTTC. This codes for CASFLTKGPFIF.

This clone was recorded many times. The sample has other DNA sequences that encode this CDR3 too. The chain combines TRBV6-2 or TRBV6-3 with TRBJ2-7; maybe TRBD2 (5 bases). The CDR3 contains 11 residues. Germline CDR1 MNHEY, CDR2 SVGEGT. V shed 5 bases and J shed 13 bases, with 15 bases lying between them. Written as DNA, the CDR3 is TGTGCCAGCAGTACTAGGACCGAACAATACTTC. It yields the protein CASSTRTEQYF.

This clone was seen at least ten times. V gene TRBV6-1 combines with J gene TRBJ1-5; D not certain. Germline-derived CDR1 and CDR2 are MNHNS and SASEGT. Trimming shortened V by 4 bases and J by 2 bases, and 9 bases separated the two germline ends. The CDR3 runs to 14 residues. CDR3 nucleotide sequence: TGTGCCAGCAGTGTGGAGGGCGGCAATCAGCCCCAGCATTTT. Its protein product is CASSVEGGNQPQHF.

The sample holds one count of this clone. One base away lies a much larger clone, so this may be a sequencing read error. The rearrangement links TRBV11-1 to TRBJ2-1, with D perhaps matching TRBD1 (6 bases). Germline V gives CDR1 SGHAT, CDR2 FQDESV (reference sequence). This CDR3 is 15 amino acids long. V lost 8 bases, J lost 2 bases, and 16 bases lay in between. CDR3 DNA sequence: TGTGCCAGCGGACCGGGACAAACTCCCTACAATGAGCAGTTCTTC. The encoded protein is CASGPGQTPYNEQFF.

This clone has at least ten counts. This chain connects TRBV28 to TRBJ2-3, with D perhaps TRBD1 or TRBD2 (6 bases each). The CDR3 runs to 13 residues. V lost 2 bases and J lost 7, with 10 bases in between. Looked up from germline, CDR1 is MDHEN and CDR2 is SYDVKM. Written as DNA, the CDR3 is TGTGCCAGCAGTTTAGGGGGGCCGAATACGCAGTATTTT. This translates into CASSLGGPNTQYF.

DNA of the CDR3: TGTGCCAGCAGTTCTAGTTCGTTGGGCATCTGGAGCAATCAGCCCCAGCATTTT. The encoded protein is CASSSSSLGIWSNQPQHF. The rearrangement joins TRBV28 to TRBJ1-5; D unresolved. V dropped 4 bases and J dropped 1 base, with 20 bases sitting between them. The CDR3 covers 18 residues. Germline V gives CDR1 MDHEN, CDR2 SYDVKM.

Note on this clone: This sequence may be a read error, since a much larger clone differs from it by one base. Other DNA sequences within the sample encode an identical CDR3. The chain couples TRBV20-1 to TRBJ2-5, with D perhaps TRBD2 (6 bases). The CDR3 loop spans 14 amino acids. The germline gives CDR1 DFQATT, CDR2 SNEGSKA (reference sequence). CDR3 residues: CSALAVVPQETQYF. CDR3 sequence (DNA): TGCAGCGCCTTAGCGGTAGTACCCCAAGAGACCCAGTACTTC.

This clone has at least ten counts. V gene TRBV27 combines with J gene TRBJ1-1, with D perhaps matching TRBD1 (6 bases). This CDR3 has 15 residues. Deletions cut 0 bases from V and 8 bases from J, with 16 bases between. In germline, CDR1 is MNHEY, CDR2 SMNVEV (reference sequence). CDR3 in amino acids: CASSLSNQGRSEAFF. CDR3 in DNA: TGTGCCAGCAGTTTATCGAATCAGGGGAGGTCAGAAGCTTTCTTT.

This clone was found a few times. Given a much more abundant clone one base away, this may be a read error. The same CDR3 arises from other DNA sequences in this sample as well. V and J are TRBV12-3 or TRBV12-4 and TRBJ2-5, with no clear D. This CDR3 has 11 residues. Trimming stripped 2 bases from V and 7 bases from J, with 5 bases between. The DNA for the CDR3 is TGTGCCAGCAGTTTAAGGAGGACCCAGTACTTC. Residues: CASSLRRTQYF.

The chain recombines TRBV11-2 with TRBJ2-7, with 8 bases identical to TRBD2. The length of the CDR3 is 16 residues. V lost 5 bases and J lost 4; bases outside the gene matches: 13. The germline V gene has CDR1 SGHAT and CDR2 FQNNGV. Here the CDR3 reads CASSPFLVGRGYEQYF. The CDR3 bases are TGTGCCAGCAGCCCTTTCCTGGTCGGGAGGGGATACGAGCAGTACTTC.

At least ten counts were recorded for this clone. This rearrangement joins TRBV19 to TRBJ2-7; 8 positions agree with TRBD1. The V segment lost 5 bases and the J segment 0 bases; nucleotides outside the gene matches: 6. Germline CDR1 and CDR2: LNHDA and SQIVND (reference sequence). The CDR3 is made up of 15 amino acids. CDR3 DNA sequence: TGTGCCAGTAGTCCACGGACAGGGTCCTCCTACGAGCAGTACTTC. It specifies CASSPRTGSSYEQYF.

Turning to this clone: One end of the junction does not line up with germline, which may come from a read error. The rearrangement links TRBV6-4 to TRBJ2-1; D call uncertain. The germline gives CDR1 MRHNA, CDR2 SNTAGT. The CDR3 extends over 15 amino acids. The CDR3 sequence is CTSSPLSSSYNEQFF. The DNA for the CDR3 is TGTACCAGCAGCCCTCTCTCGAGCTCCTACAATGAACAGTTCTTC.

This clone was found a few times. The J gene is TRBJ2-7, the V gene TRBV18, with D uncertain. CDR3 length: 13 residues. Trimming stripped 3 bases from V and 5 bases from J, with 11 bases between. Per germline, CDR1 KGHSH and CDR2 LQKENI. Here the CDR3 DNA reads TGTGCCAGCTCACCTTCCCATATCCACGAGCAGTACTTC. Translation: CASSPSHIHEQYF. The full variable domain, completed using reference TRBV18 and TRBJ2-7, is NAGVMQNPRHLVRRRGQEARLRCSPMKGHSHVYWYRQLPEEGLKFMVYLQKENIIDESGMPKERFSAEFPKEGPSILRIQQVVRGDSAAYFCASSPSHIHEQYFGPGTRLTVT.

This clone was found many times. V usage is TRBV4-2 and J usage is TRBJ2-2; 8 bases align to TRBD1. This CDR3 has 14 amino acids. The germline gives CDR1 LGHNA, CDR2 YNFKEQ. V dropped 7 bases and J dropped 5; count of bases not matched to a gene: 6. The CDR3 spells CASTSTGETGELFF. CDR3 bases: TGTGCCAGCACCTCGACAGGGGAAACCGGGGAGCTGTTTTTT.

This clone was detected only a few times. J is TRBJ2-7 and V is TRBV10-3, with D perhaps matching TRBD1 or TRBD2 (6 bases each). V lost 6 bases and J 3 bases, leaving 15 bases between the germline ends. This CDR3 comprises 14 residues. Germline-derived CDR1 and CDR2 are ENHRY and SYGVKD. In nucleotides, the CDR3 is TGTGCCATCAGCCTGACGGAGGGGGTCTACGAGCAGTACTTC. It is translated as CAISLTEGVYEQYF.

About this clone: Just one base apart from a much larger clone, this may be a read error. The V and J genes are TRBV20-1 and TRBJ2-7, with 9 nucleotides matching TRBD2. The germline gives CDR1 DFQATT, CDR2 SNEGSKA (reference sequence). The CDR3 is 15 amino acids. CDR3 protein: CSARGLLAGTYEQHF. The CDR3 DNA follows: TGCAGTGCTAGAGGTCTCCTAGCGGGGACCTACGAGCAGCACTTC.

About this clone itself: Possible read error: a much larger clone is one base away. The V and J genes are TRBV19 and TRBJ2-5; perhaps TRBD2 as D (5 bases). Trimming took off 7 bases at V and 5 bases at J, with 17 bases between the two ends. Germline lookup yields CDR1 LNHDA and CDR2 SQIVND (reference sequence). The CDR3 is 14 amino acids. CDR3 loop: CASNPSGLHETQYF. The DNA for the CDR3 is TGTGCCAGTAACCCCAGCGGCCTCCACGAGACCCAGTACTTC.

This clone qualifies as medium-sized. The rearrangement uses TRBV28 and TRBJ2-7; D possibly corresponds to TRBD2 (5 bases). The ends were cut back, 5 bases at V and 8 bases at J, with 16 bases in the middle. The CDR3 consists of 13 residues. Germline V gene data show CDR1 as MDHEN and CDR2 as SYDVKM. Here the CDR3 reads CASSRTGIRKQYF. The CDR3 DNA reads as TGTGCCAGCAGTCGGACTGGGATACGAAAGCAGTACTTC.

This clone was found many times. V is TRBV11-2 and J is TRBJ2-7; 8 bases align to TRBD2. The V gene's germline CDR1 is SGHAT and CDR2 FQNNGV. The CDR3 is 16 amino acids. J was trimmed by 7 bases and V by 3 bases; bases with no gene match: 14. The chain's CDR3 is CASSFIIPAGRGEQYF. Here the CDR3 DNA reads TGTGCCAGCAGCTTTATTATTCCGGCCGGGAGGGGGGAGCAGTACTTC.

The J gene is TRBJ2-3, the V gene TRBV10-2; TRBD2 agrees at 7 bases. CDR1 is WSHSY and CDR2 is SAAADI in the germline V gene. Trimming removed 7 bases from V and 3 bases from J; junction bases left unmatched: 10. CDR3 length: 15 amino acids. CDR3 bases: TGCGCCAGCAAGTATTGGGCGGGAGTAACAGATACGCAGTATTTT. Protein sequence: CASKYWAGVTDTQYF.

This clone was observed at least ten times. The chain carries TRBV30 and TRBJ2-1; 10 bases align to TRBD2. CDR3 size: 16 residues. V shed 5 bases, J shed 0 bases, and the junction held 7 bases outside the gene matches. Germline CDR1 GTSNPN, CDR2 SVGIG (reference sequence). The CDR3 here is CAWCLRTSGSYNEQFF. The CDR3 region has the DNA TGTGCCTGGTGTTTGAGGACTAGCGGCTCCTACAATGAGCAGTTCTTC.

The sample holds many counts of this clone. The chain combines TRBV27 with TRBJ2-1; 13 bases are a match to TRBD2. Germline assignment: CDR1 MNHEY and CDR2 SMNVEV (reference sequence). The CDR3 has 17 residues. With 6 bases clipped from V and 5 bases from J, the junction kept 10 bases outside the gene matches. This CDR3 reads CASRGTSGTVQNNEQFF. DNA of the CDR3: TGTGCCAGCAGGGGGACTAGCGGGACGGTTCAGAACAATGAGCAGTTCTTC.

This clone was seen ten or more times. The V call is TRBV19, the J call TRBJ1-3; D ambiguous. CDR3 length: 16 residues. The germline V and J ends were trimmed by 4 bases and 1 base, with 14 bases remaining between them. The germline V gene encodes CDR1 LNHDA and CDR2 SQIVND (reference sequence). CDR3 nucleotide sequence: TGTGCCAGTAGTAACCCCCTTGGAGAATCTGGAAACACCATATATTTT. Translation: CASSNPLGESGNTIYF.

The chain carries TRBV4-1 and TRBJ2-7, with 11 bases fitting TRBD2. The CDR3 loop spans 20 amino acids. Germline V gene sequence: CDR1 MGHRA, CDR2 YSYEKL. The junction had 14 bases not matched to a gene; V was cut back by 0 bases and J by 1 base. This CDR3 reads CASSQEDNQGASGRSYEQYF. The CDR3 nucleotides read TGCGCCAGCAGCCAAGAGGATAACCAGGGGGCTAGCGGGAGGTCCTACGAGCAGTACTTC.

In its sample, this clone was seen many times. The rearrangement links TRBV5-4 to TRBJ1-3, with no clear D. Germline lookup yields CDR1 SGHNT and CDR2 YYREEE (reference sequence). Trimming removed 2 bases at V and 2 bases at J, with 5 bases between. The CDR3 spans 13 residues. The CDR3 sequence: CASSFPAGNTIYF. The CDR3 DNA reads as TGTGCCAGCAGCTTTCCTGCTGGAAACACCATATATTTT.

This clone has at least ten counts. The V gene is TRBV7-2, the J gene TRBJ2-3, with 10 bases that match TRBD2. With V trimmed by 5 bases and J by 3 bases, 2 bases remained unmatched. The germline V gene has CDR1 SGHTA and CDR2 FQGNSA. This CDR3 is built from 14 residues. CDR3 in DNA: TGTGCCAGCAGCCAGGGACTAGCGACAGATACGCAGTATTTT. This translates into CASSQGLATDTQYF. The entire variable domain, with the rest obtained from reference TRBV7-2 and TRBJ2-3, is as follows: GAGVSQSPSNKVTEKGKDVELRCDPISGHTALYWYRQSLGQGLEFLIYFQGNSAPDKSGLPSDRFSAERTGGSVSTLTIQRTQQEDSAVYLCASSQGLATDTQYFGPGTRLTVL.

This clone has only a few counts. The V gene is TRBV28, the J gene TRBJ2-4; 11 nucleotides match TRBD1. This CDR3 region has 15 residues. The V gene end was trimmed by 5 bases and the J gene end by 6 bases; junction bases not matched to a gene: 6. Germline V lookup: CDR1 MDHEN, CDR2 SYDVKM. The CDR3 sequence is CASSTWTGGLNIQYF. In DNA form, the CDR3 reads TGTGCCAGCAGTACCTGGACAGGGGGCTTAAACATTCAGTACTTC.

Written as DNA, the CDR3 is TGTGCCAGCAGTCATGGCCGGACTAGCGGGGAAGAGACCCAGTACTTC. Amino acid sequence: CASSHGRTSGEETQYF. The rearrangement uses TRBV3-1 and TRBJ2-5, with 12 positions matching TRBD2. With 6 bases clipped from V and 3 bases from J, the junction kept 8 bases outside the gene matches. The CDR3 runs to 16 residues. Germline V gene lookup returns CDR1 LGHDT and CDR2 YNNKEL (reference sequence).